One sample yielded the 9 T cell receptor beta chains listed below, sequenced in a study of cytomegalovirus exposure and HLA in healthy donors. Both 60 Vbeta primers and 13 Jbeta primers went into the PCR. Sequencing used immunoSEQ multiplex PCR; TCRdb keeps in-frame clones, though not all of them. Of some 100,000 clones in the sample, 70% to 80% were seen once. Sequenced material: PBMCs. These receptors were obtained from a man between 45 and 60 years old in good health and CMV-seropositive.

The DNA for the CDR3 is TGTGCCAGTAACCTACTAGCGGGAGGGCCGGAGGGGGCCAACGTCCTGACTTTC. It yields the protein CASNLLAGGPEGANVLTF. V and J are TRBV19 and TRBJ2-6; 13 bases fit TRBD2. Per germline, CDR1 LNHDA and CDR2 SQIVND (reference sequence). The J segment lost 4 bases and the V segment lost 7 bases, leaving 10 bases of the junction unmatched. CDR3 length: 18 residues.

The chain recombines TRBV19 with TRBJ1-2; D gene unclear. This CDR3 contains 16 residues. Germline V gene data show CDR1 as LNHDA and CDR2 as SQIVND (reference sequence). Trimming took off 9 bases at V and 0 bases at J, with 20 bases between the two ends. The CDR3 region has the DNA TGTGCCAGCTCGGGGAGAGGGTCTGGGGCTAACTATGGCTACACCTTC. Translating gives CASSGRGSGANYGYTF.

The chain couples TRBV21-1 to TRBJ2-7; TRBD2, the table's D call, lacks a check against the DNA. TRBV21-1 is assigned pseudogene status. The CDR3 is 14 residues long. This CDR3 is CASRRLAVSYEQYF. Written as DNA, the CDR3 is TGTGCCAGCAGACGACTAGCGGTTTCCTACGAGCAGTACTTC.

The J gene is TRBJ2-7, the V gene TRBV5-1; a weak D match, TRBD2 (5 bases). The CDR3 runs to 14 residues. The V end lost 5 bases, the J end lost 0 bases, and 12 bases lay between the germline ends. Germline V gene lookup returns CDR1 SGHRS and CDR2 YFSETQ. CDR3 protein: CASSTVTSSYEQYF. In DNA, the CDR3 is TGCGCCAGCAGTACAGTCACTAGCTCCTACGAGCAGTACTTC.

The chain couples TRBV5-4 to TRBJ2-7, with D possibly matching TRBD2 (6 bases). Trimming stripped 3 bases from V and 5 bases from J, with 12 bases between. The CDR3 is 13 residues long. Germline lookup yields CDR1 SGHNT and CDR2 YYREEE (reference sequence). CDR3 in DNA: TGTGCCAGCAGCTATAAAGGGAGGAACGAGCAGTACTTC. Its protein is CASSYKGRNEQYF.

The count of this clone is one. The CDR3 is CAGQDRGSDEKLFF. CDR3 nucleotide sequence: TGTGCCGGGCAAGACAGGGGGTCTGATGAAAAACTGTTTTTT. This rearrangement joins TRBV2 to TRBJ1-4; 9 positions match TRBD1. CDR3 length: 14 residues. J lost 6 bases, V lost 11 bases, and 10 bases had no gene match. Per germline, CDR1 SNHLY and CDR2 FYNNEI.

V gene TRBV4-1 combines with J gene TRBJ2-3, with 8 bases identical to TRBD2. Germline CDR1 and CDR2: MGHRA and YSYEKL. Trimming at V came to 2 bases and at J to 6 bases, leaving 13 bases not matched to a gene. The CDR3 runs to 17 residues. The CDR3 bases are TGCGCCAGCAGCCAATACCCCAGTCCCGGGGGGGCCGATACGCAGTATTTT. As protein: CASSQYPSPGGADTQYF.

V is TRBV14 and J is TRBJ1-6; D is unclear. The germline V gene encodes CDR1 SGHDN and CDR2 FVKESK. The CDR3 contains 14 residues. The V end was cut by 4 bases, the J end by 5 bases, with 9 bases between. CDR3 nucleotide sequence: TGTGCCAGCAGCCGGACTGTCCATAATTCACCCCTCCACTTT. Protein: CASSRTVHNSPLHF.

This clone was detected only a few times. The J gene is TRBJ1-2, the V gene TRBV2; D call uncertain. V gave up 1 base and J gave up 2 bases, with 5 bases separating them. This CDR3 has 13 amino acids. Germline V lookup: CDR1 SNHLY, CDR2 FYNNEI. CDR3 nucleotides: TGTGCCAGCAGTGAAGGTCTGAACTATGGCTACACCTTC. This translates into CASSEGLNYGYTF.